This T cell receptor beta chain came from a study of CD8 T cells in Susac syndrome. The authors reverse transcribed about 0.5 to 1 ug RNA with random hexamers. Via MiXCR, TCRdb re-called the immunoSEQ multiplex PCR reads, giving one row per CDR3 protein. The sample lists some 130,000 distinct CDR3 sequences, around 93% seen once, with approximately 0.18% in the top ten. Germline CDR1 is LNHDA and CDR2 is SQIVND (reference sequence). The V end was cut by 4 bases, the J end by 14 bases, with 12 bases between. This CDR3 has 11 residues. The sequenced sample was CD8+ T cells from PBMCs. This receptor was taken from a human donor with Susac syndrome. The chain uses TRBV19 and TRBJ2-1; unclear D gene. CDR3 sequence (DNA): TGTGCCAGTAGTACCCCAAGGGCTAAGTTCTTC. Amino acids: CASSTPRAKFF.